The T cell receptor (beta chain) under discussion was sequenced for a study of shared clonotypes between healthy human individuals. Overall study context: There were three CD4 naive, three CD4 memory, two CD8 naive and one CD8 memory plates per donor. General observations from the study: Tissue TCR repertoires likely differ from these blood-only repertoires. Limitation of the genetic and exposure-history diversity represented came from the few donors. Of the naive CD4 clonotypes, approximately 5% were shared across several donors.

Assay used: immunoSEQ multiplex PCR; TCRdb lists only in-frame clones, some missing. Of roughly 120,000 clones listed, around 73% are singletons. This clone was observed a few times. Its antigen is not identified. This receptor was taken from a young woman in good health. The sequenced sample consisted of memory CD8+ T cells sorted from blood. Described subset: CD45RO+ cells pooled with CCR7-negative TemRA cells.

The CDR3 region is CASRTNSGDPEAFF. DNA of the CDR3: TGTGCCAGCAGGACAAACTCAGGGGACCCTGAAGCTTTCTTT. The V and J genes are TRBV6-6 and TRBJ1-1, with D possibly being TRBD1 (6 bases). V was shortened by 6 bases and J by 6 bases, with 17 bases between the two germline ends. The V gene's germline CDR1 is MNHNY and CDR2 SVGAGI (reference sequence). CDR3 length: 14 residues.